The rows below give T cell receptor beta chains drawn from one sample of a study of CD8+CD57+ T cells in acquired aplastic anemia. One entry per CDR3 protein results from TCRdb running MiXCR on the reads. The sample holds roughly 290,000 distinct CDR3 sequences, roughly 53% seen once. Sequenced sample: sorted CD4+, CD8+, or CD8+CD57+ T cells (not recorded which) from PBMCs. These receptor sequences come from a human donor with aplastic anemia. CDR3s include the opening cysteine and the closing phenylalanine or tryptophan. Each record gives: V gene, D gene, J gene, clone size, CDR3 protein, CDR3 DNA. A D gene is named only where the DNA matches it firmly. The size entry is marked missing in some rows and otherwise reads once, few, many or a size class.

v_gene: TRBV14
d_gene: NA
j_gene: TRBJ2-7
abundance: NA
CDR3aa: CASSPPTMNGFYEQYF
CDR3nt: TGTGCCAGCAGCCCACCAACGATGAACGGGTTCTACGAGCAGTACTTC

v_gene: TRBV7-9
d_gene: NA
j_gene: TRBJ1-2
abundance: many
CDR3aa: CASSLGISYGYTF
CDR3nt: TGTGCCAGCAGCTTAGGGATTAGCTATGGCTACACCTTC

v_gene: TRBV15
d_gene: NA
j_gene: TRBJ2-7
abundance: NA
CDR3aa: CATGAGTYEQYF
CDR3nt: TGTGCCACCGGGGCAGGGACCTACGAGCAGTACTTC

v_gene: TRBV9
d_gene: NA
j_gene: TRBJ1-5
abundance: many
CDR3aa: CASSVGGDRGQPQHF
CDR3nt: TGTGCCAGCAGCGTAGGAGGGGATCGGGGTCAGCCCCAGCATTTT

v_gene: TRBV29-1
d_gene: NA
j_gene: TRBJ2-5
abundance: NA
CDR3aa: CSVAFDRSRETQYF
CDR3nt: TGCAGCGTTGCCTTCGACAGGTCCCGAGAGACCCAGTACTTC

v_gene: TRBV7-2
d_gene: NA
j_gene: TRBJ2-3
abundance: NA
CDR3aa: CASSPRGWAVASTDTQYF
CDR3nt: TGTGCCAGCAGCCCCCGGGGGTGGGCGGTAGCTAGCACAGATACGCAGTATTTT

v_gene: TRBV15
d_gene: TRBD1
j_gene: TRBJ1-2
abundance: many
CDR3aa: CATSRDAGGHYGYTF
CDR3nt: TGTGCCACCAGCAGAGATGCAGGGGGGCACTATGGCTACACCTTC

v_gene: TRBV20-1
d_gene: TRBD1
j_gene: TRBJ1-1
abundance: NA
CDR3aa: CSRQGRIEAFF
CDR3nt: TGCAGCCGACAGGGAAGGATTGAAGCTTTCTTT

v_gene: TRBV19
d_gene: NA
j_gene: TRBJ2-7
abundance: many
CDR3aa: CASSEQGNEQYF
CDR3nt: TGTGCCAGTAGTGAGCAGGGTAACGAGCAGTACTTC

v_gene: TRBV4-1
d_gene: NA
j_gene: TRBJ2-2
abundance: many
CDR3aa: CASSQDQGNTGELFF
CDR3nt: TGCGCCAGCAGCCAAGACCAGGGAAACACCGGGGAGCTGTTTTTT

v_gene: TRBV20-1
d_gene: TRBD2
j_gene: TRBJ2-3
abundance: NA
CDR3aa: CSAKGDVAGFTDTQYF
CDR3nt: TGCAGTGCTAAGGGCGATGTAGCGGGGTTCACAGATACGCAGTATTTT

v_gene: TRBV13
d_gene: NA
j_gene: TRBJ2-6
abundance: few
CDR3aa: CASSASGANVLTF
CDR3nt: TGTGCCAGCAGTGCTTCTGGGGCCAACGTCCTGACTTTC

v_gene: TRBV24-1
d_gene: TRBD2
j_gene: TRBJ2-1
abundance: NA
CDR3aa: CATSDPGTSGPYNEQFF
CDR3nt: TGTGCCACCAGTGATCCGGGGACTAGCGGACCATACAATGAGCAGTTCTTC

v_gene: TRBV24-1
d_gene: NA
j_gene: TRBJ2-1
abundance: few
CDR3aa: CATSDTGPEQFF
CDR3nt: TGTGCCACCAGTGATACGGGACCTGAGCAGTTCTTC

v_gene: TRBV6-6
d_gene: TRBD2
j_gene: TRBJ2-7
abundance: many
CDR3aa: CASSGPSGGSSYEQYF
CDR3nt: TGTGCCAGCAGCGGTCCTAGCGGGGGGAGCTCCTACGAGCAGTACTTC

v_gene: TRBV2
d_gene: TRBD1
j_gene: TRBJ1-1
abundance: NA
CDR3aa: CASSEGDRGMNTEAFF
CDR3nt: TGTGCCAGCAGTGAAGGGGACAGGGGCATGAACACTGAAGCTTTCTTT

v_gene: TRBV9
d_gene: NA
j_gene: TRBJ2-5
abundance: many
CDR3aa: CASSSLGLEQETQYF
CDR3nt: TGTGCCAGCAGCTCCCTGGGGCTAGAGCAAGAGACCCAGTACTTC

v_gene: TRBV20-1
d_gene: NA
j_gene: TRBJ2-3
abundance: NA
CDR3aa: CSASYGGDMQYF
CDR3nt: TGCAGTGCTAGTTACGGCGGGGATATGCAGTATTTT

v_gene: TRBV5-1
d_gene: TRBD1
j_gene: TRBJ2-3
abundance: NA
CDR3aa: CASSPAGTGGTDTQYF
CDR3nt: TGCGCCAGCAGCCCTGCAGGGACAGGGGGCACAGATACGCAGTATTTT

v_gene: TRBV6-5
d_gene: NA
j_gene: TRBJ1-1
abundance: many
CDR3aa: CASSYFPGAEAFF
CDR3nt: TGTGCCAGCAGTTACTTCCCTGGGGCTGAAGCTTTCTTT

v_gene: TRBV5-1
d_gene: NA
j_gene: TRBJ1-3
abundance: many
CDR3aa: CASSRDGGTIYF
CDR3nt: TGCGCCAGCAGCCGGGACGGAGGCACCATATATTTT

v_gene: TRBV15
d_gene: NA
j_gene: TRBJ1-5
abundance: NA
CDR3aa: CATSNVNQPQHF
CDR3nt: TGTGCCACCAGCAATGTCAATCAGCCCCAGCATTTT

v_gene: TRBV7-2
d_gene: NA
j_gene: TRBJ2-3
abundance: NA
CDR3aa: CASRQDTDTQYF
CDR3nt: TGTGCCAGCAGGCAAGACACAGATACGCAGTATTTT

v_gene: TRBV19
d_gene: NA
j_gene: TRBJ1-1
abundance: many
CDR3aa: CASSIEGLRSEAFF
CDR3nt: TGTGCCAGTAGTATAGAAGGCTTAAGAAGCGAAGCTTTCTTT

v_gene: TRBV7-9
d_gene: NA
j_gene: TRBJ2-2
abundance: NA
CDR3aa: CASSNRDKDSGNTGELFF
CDR3nt: TGTGCCAGCAGCAACCGGGACAAAGACTCTGGAAACACCGGGGAGCTGTTTTTT

v_gene: TRBV6-5
d_gene: NA
j_gene: TRBJ1-2
abundance: many
CDR3aa: CASSVSGTLYGYTF
CDR3nt: TGTGCCAGCAGTGTGTCCGGGACCCTCTATGGCTACACCTTC

v_gene: TRBV7-9
d_gene: NA
j_gene: TRBJ2-7
abundance: NA
CDR3aa: CASSFSPSYEQYF
CDR3nt: TGTGCCAGCAGCTTTTCTCCATCCTACGAGCAGTACTTC

v_gene: TRBV20-1
d_gene: TRBD1
j_gene: TRBJ1-2
abundance: NA
CDR3aa: CSALGQGNYGYTF
CDR3nt: TGCAGTGCTCTAGGACAGGGAAACTATGGCTACACCTTC

v_gene: TRBV24-1
d_gene: TRBD2
j_gene: TRBJ2-1
abundance: NA
CDR3aa: CATSETGTSGEQFF
CDR3nt: TGTGCCACCAGTGAGACCGGGACTAGCGGTGAGCAGTTCTTC

v_gene: TRBV27
d_gene: NA
j_gene: TRBJ2-5
abundance: NA
CDR3aa: CASSLRPQETQYF
CDR3nt: TGTGCCAGCAGTTTAAGACCCCAAGAGACCCAGTACTTC

v_gene: TRBV18
d_gene: TRBD1
j_gene: TRBJ1-6
abundance: many
CDR3aa: CASSPRGTGGVSPLHF
CDR3nt: TGTGCCAGCTCACCACGAGGGACAGGGGGCGTTTCACCCCTCCACTTT

v_gene: TRBV24-1
d_gene: NA
j_gene: TRBJ2-5
abundance: NA
CDR3aa: CATSAAAQETQYF
CDR3nt: TGTGCCACCAGTGCGGCAGCTCAAGAGACCCAGTACTTC

v_gene: TRBV7-6
d_gene: TRBD2
j_gene: TRBJ2-1
abundance: many
CDR3aa: CASSRPDTRDSGGGNEQFF
CDR3nt: TGTGCCAGCAGCCGGCCCGACACCCGGGATAGCGGGGGAGGTAATGAGCAGTTCTTC

v_gene: TRBV9
d_gene: NA
j_gene: TRBJ1-3
abundance: NA
CDR3aa: CASSSQAVMGSGNTIYF
CDR3nt: TGTGCCAGCAGCTCCCAGGCCGTCATGGGGTCTGGAAACACCATATATTTT

v_gene: TRBV7-8
d_gene: NA
j_gene: TRBJ1-6
abundance: NA
CDR3aa: CASRRNVGGRNRGKSPLHF
CDR3nt: TGTGCCAGCAGACGGAACGTGGGGGGGCGTAATAGGGGGAAATCACCCCTCCACTTT

v_gene: TRBV2
d_gene: NA
j_gene: TRBJ2-3
abundance: NA
CDR3aa: CAGSVQGSSTDMQYF
CDR3nt: TGTGCCGGCAGTGTGCAGGGGTCTAGCACAGATATGCAGTATTTT

v_gene: TRBV5-1
d_gene: TRBD1
j_gene: TRBJ1-5
abundance: NA
CDR3aa: CASSLGQANQPQHF
CDR3nt: TGCGCCAGCAGTCTCGGACAGGCGAATCAGCCCCAGCATTTT

v_gene: TRBV11-2
d_gene: TRBD1
j_gene: TRBJ1-4
abundance: NA
CDR3aa: CASSPQTGGGEKLFF
CDR3nt: TGTGCCAGCAGCCCGCAGACAGGGGGAGGTGAAAAACTGTTTTTT

v_gene: TRBV5-1
d_gene: NA
j_gene: TRBJ1-6
abundance: NA
CDR3aa: CASTTSGLSSYNSPLHF
CDR3nt: TGCGCCAGCACCACGTCCGGGTTGAGCTCCTATAATTCACCCCTCCACTTT

v_gene: TRBV5-1
d_gene: NA
j_gene: TRBJ1-5
abundance: few
CDR3aa: CASSLGTTGASNQPQHF
CDR3nt: TGCGCCAGCAGCTTAGGGACCACGGGCGCGAGCAATCAGCCCCAGCATTTT

v_gene: TRBV7-8
d_gene: NA
j_gene: TRBJ1-3
abundance: NA
CDR3aa: CASSLVSRWGPGNAIYF
CDR3nt: TGTGCCAGCAGCTTAGTGAGTCGGTGGGGGCCTGGAAACGCCATATATTTT

v_gene: TRBV20-1
d_gene: NA
j_gene: TRBJ1-5
abundance: NA
CDR3aa: CSAREAVGQPQHF
CDR3nt: TGCAGTGCTAGAGAGGCCGTCGGTCAGCCCCAGCATTTT

v_gene: TRBV7-9
d_gene: TRBD2
j_gene: TRBJ2-2
abundance: many
CDR3aa: CASSLPSGTRAGELFF
CDR3nt: TGTGCCAGCAGCTTACCTTCAGGGACTAGGGCCGGGGAGCTGTTTTTT

v_gene: TRBV9
d_gene: TRBD1
j_gene: TRBJ2-7
abundance: NA
CDR3aa: CASSLTGDHEQYF
CDR3nt: TGTGCCAGCAGCTTAACAGGGGACCACGAGCAGTACTTC

v_gene: TRBV5-1
d_gene: TRBD1
j_gene: TRBJ1-4
abundance: many
CDR3aa: CASSLDRGQGEKLFF
CDR3nt: TGCGCCAGCAGCTTAGACAGGGGGCAAGGAGAAAAACTGTTTTTT

v_gene: TRBV11-1
d_gene: NA
j_gene: TRBJ2-7
abundance: NA
CDR3aa: CASSFGGILNFYEQYF
CDR3nt: TGTGCCAGCAGCTTCGGGGGTATCCTCAATTTCTACGAGCAGTACTTC

v_gene: TRBV12-3/TRBV12-4
d_gene: NA
j_gene: TRBJ1-5
abundance: many
CDR3aa: CASSKDRIPNQPQHF
CDR3nt: TGTGCCAGCAGCAAAGACAGGATCCCCAATCAGCCCCAGCATTTT

v_gene: TRBV7-9
d_gene: NA
j_gene: TRBJ2-3
abundance: NA
CDR3aa: CASSLDGGISTDTQYF
CDR3nt: TGTGCCAGCAGCTTAGACGGCGGAATCAGCACAGATACGCAGTATTTT

v_gene: TRBV5-8
d_gene: NA
j_gene: TRBJ2-3
abundance: many
CDR3aa: CASSLDHWPDTQYF
CDR3nt: TGTGCCAGCAGCTTGGACCACTGGCCAGATACGCAGTATTTT

v_gene: TRBV6-1
d_gene: NA
j_gene: TRBJ1-2
abundance: many
CDR3aa: CASTGLPDMGYTF
CDR3nt: TGTGCCAGTACGGGACTTCCGGATATGGGCTACACCTTC

v_gene: TRBV24-1
d_gene: NA
j_gene: TRBJ2-5
abundance: few
CDR3aa: CATSDFRKETQYF
CDR3nt: TGTGCCACCAGTGATTTTAGGAAAGAGACCCAGTACTTC

v_gene: TRBV10-2
d_gene: NA
j_gene: TRBJ1-2
abundance: few
CDR3aa: CASSEVGGYGYTF
CDR3nt: TGCGCCAGCAGTGAAGTAGGGGGCTATGGCTACACCTTC

v_gene: TRBV14
d_gene: TRBD1
j_gene: TRBJ2-7
abundance: once
CDR3aa: CASSLGRGNEQYF
CDR3nt: TGTGCCAGCAGCTTGGGCAGGGGGAACGAGCAGTACTTC

v_gene: TRBV7-2
d_gene: TRBD2
j_gene: TRBJ2-3
abundance: NA
CDR3aa: CASSLGGLAPDTQYF
CDR3nt: TGTGCCAGCAGCTTAGGGGGACTAGCCCCAGATACGCAGTATTTT

v_gene: TRBV24-1
d_gene: TRBD2
j_gene: TRBJ2-3
abundance: NA
CDR3aa: CATSVGGVADTQYF
CDR3nt: TGTGCCACCAGTGTGGGGGGGGTCGCAGATACGCAGTATTTT